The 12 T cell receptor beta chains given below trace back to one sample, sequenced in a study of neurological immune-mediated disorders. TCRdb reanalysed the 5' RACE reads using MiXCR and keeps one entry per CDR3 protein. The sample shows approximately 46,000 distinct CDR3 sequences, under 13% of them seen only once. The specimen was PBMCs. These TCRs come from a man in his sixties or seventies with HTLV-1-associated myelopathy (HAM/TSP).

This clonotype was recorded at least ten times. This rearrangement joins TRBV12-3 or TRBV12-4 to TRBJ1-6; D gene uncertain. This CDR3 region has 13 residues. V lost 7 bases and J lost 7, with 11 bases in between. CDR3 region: CASMAARNSPLHF. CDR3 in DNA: TGTGCCAGCATGGCAGCTAGGAATTCACCCCTCCACTTT.

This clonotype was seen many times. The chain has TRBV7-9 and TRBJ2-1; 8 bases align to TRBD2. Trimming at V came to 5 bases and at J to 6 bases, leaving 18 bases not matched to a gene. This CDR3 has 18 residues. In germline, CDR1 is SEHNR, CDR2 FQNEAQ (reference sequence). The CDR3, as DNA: TGTGCCAGCAGCCGAGGTGTAGGTCTAGCGGGCCGACCCAATGAGCAGTTCTTC. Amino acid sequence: CASSRGVGLAGRPNEQFF.

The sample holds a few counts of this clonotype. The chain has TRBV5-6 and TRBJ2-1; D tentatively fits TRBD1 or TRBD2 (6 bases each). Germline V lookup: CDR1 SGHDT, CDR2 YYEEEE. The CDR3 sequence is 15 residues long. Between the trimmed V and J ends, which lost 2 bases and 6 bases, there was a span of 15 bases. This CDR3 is CASSFLFRGRNEQFF. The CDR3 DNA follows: TGTGCCAGCAGCTTCCTTTTTCGGGGGCGCAATGAGCAGTTCTTC. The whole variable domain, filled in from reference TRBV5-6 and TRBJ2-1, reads DAGVTQSPTHLIKTRGQQVTLRCSPKSGHDTVSWYQQALGQGPQFIFQYYEEEERQRGNFPDRFSGHQFPNYSSELNVNALLLGDSALYLCASSFLFRGRNEQFFGPGTRLTVL.

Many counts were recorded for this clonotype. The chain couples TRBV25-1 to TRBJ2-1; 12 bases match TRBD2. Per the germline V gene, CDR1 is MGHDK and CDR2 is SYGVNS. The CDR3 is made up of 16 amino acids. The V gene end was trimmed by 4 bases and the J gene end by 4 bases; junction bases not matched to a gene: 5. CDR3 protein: CASSGGTSGRYNEQFF. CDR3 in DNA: TGTGCCAGCAGTGGGGGAACTAGCGGGAGGTACAATGAGCAGTTCTTC.

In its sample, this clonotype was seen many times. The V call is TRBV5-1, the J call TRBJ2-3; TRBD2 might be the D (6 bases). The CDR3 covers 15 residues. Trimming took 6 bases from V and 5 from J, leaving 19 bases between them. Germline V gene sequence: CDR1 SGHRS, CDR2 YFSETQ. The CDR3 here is CASKLEGPPGDTQYF. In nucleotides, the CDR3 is TGCGCCAGCAAGTTGGAGGGACCCCCGGGAGATACGCAGTATTTT.

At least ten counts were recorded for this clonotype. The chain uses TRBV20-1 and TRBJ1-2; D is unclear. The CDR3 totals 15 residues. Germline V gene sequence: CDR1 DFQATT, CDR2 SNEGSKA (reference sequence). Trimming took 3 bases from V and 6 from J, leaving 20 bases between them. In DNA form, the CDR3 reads TGCAGTGCTAGGCCGCCGGGCCACCCTGGCAATGGCTACACCTTC. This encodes CSARPPGHPGNGYTF.

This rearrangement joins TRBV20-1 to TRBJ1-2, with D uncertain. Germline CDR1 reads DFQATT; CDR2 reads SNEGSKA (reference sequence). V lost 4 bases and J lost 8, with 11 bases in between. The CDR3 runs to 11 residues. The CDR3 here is CSATVDQGYTF. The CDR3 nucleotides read TGCAGTGCTACAGTTGATCAAGGCTACACCTTC.

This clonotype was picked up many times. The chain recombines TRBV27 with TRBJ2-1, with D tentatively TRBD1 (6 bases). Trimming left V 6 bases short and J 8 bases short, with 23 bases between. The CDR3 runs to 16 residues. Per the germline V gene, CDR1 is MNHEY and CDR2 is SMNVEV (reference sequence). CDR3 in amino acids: CASSLLGGRPPDEQFF. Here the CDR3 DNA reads TGTGCCAGCAGCCTCCTTGGGGGCCGCCCCCCCGATGAGCAGTTCTTC.

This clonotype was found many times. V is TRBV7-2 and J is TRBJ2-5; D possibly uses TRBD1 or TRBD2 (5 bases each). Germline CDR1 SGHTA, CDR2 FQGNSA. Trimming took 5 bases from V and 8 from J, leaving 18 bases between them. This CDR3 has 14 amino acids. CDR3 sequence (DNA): TGTGCCAGCAGCCCCCCCGGGACCAAGAGAACCCAGTACTTC. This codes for CASSPPGTKRTQYF.

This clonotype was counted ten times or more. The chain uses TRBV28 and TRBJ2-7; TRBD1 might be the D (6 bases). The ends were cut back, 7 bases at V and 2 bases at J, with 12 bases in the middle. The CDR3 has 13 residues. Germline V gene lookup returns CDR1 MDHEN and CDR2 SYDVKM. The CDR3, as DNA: TGTGCCAGCAACAGACAGGCGGCCTACGAGCAGTACTTC. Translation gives CASNRQAAYEQYF.

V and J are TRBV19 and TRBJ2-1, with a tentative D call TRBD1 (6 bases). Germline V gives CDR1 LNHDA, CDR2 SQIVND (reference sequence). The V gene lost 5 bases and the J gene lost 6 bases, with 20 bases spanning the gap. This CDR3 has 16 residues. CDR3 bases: TGTGCCAGTAGTCCACGCGGCCGGCAGGGGAGCAATGAGCAGTTCTTC. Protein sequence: CASSPRGRQGSNEQFF.

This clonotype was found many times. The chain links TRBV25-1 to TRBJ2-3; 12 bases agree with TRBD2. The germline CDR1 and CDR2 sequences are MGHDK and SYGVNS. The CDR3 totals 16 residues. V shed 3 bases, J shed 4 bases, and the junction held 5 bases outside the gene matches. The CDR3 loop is CASSERLAGVSDTQYF. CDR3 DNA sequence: TGTGCCAGCAGTGAGAGACTAGCGGGAGTCTCAGATACGCAGTATTTT.